This passage covers 27 T cell receptor beta chains from one sample sequenced in a study of beta chain features in type 1 diabetes. The whole isolated RNA underwent reverse transcription, so sequencing captured expressed TCRB transcripts. Only in-frame clones appear in the TCRdb table, and some are missing; sequencing was by immunoSEQ multiplex PCR. The data contain some 350,000 clones, about 13% of them singletons. Study-wide findings and caveats: When Type 1 diabetes patients were examined, their TCRB CDR3s proved moderately but significantly shorter in all four CD4+ subsets.

No antigens are known for them. The sample was naive CD4+ T cells from blood. The receptor source for this set is a woman under 30 with type 1 diabetes.

The chain has TRBV6-5 and TRBJ2-2; weak D call: TRBD2 (6 bases). The CDR3 is made up of 15 amino acids. Germline V gene data show CDR1 as MNHEY and CDR2 as SVGAGI. The V gene lost 5 bases and the J gene lost 4 bases, with 14 bases spanning the gap. The CDR3 is CASSAGRMVTGELFF. CDR3 sequence (DNA): TGTGCCAGCAGTGCGGGGAGGATGGTCACCGGGGAGCTGTTTTTT.

V usage is TRBV7-2 and J usage is TRBJ2-4, with TRBD2 matching over 13 bases. The CDR3 has 18 amino acids. V lost 1 base and J lost 3; bases outside the gene matches: 6. The germline V gene encodes CDR1 SGHTA and CDR2 FQGNSA. The CDR3 bases are TGTGCCAGCAGCTTAGGGACTAGCGGGAGAACGGGCAAAAACATTCAGTACTTC. Residues: CASSLGTSGRTGKNIQYF.

This sequence joins TRBV7-3 and TRBJ1-4, with 8 bases identical to TRBD1. The J segment lost 7 bases and the V segment lost 5 bases, leaving 3 bases of the junction unmatched. This CDR3 has 13 amino acids. Germline V gene lookup returns CDR1 SGHTA and CDR2 FQGTGA. The CDR3 here is CASSPTGGEKLFF. The CDR3 DNA sequence: TGTGCCAGCAGCCCCACAGGGGGTGAAAAACTGTTTTTT. The full variable domain, its missing parts supplied by reference TRBV7-3 and TRBJ1-4, is GAGVSQTPSNKVTEKGKYVELRCDPISGHTALYWYRQSLGQGPEFLIYFQGTGAADDSGLPNDRFFAVRPEGSVSTLKIQRTERGDSAVYLCASSPTGGEKLFFGSGTQLSVL.

This clone was counted only a few times. J is TRBJ2-2 and V is TRBV2; 7 positions agree with TRBD1. The ends lost 6 bases at V and 4 bases at J; junction bases unmatched: 2. Germline V CDR1 and CDR2: SNHLY, FYNNEI. The CDR3 loop spans 13 amino acids. The CDR3 is CASRAGGTGELFF. For the CDR3, the DNA is TGTGCCAGCAGGGCAGGGGGCACCGGGGAGCTGTTTTTT.

This clone was recorded a few times. The gene calls are TRBV28 and TRBJ1-2; TRBD1 is a possible D gene (6 bases). The CDR3 sequence is 14 residues long. V lost 6 bases and J lost 14, with 25 bases in between. Germline CDR1 and CDR2: MDHEN and SYDVKM. CDR3 sequence reads: CASSPTGGGRRKTF. The CDR3 DNA reads TGTGCCAGCAGCCCAACCGGGGGGGGCAGAAGAAAAACCTTC.

This clone turned up a few times. The chain is built from TRBV11-2 and TRBJ2-7, with D maybe TRBD2 (6 bases). The germline V gene encodes CDR1 SGHAT and CDR2 FQNNGV. V was cut by 0 bases and J by 2 bases, with 8 bases left in between. The CDR3 has 14 residues. The CDR3 DNA reads as TGTGCCAGCAGCTTAGAGGAGGGTCCCTACGAGCAGTACTTC. Protein sequence: CASSLEEGPYEQYF.

The table lists this clone with a few counts. This chain connects TRBV19 to TRBJ2-3; 7 bases line up with TRBD2. Trimming cost V 0 bases and J 0 bases; bases outside gene matches: 6. The CDR3 is made up of 17 amino acids. The germline V gene encodes CDR1 LNHDA and CDR2 SQIVND (reference sequence). DNA of the CDR3: TGTGCCAGTAGTATAGATCCCCGGCGGGGGAGCACAGATACGCAGTATTTT. It specifies CASSIDPRRGSTDTQYF.

This chain joins TRBV7-3 and TRBJ2-5; 10 bases map to TRBD2. Germline CDR1 SGHTA, CDR2 FQGTGA. This CDR3 has 14 residues. V trimming: 5 bases; J trimming: 2 bases; junction bases outside the gene matches: 2. The CDR3 sequence: CASSPAGGQETQYF. As DNA, the CDR3 is TGTGCCAGCAGCCCAGCGGGAGGGCAAGAGACCCAGTACTTC.

The chain links TRBV30 to TRBJ1-1; D may be TRBD1 (5 bases). The CDR3 runs 12 residues. The V end lost 8 bases, the J end lost 1 base, and 11 bases lay between the germline ends. Germline CDR1 is GTSNPN and CDR2 is SVGIG (reference sequence). Written as DNA, the CDR3 is TGTGCCGGGGGGGTGACGAACACTGAAGCTTTCTTT. Its protein product is CAGGVTNTEAFF.

The chain is built from TRBV25-1 and TRBJ1-2; TRBD1 agrees at 7 bases. The V gene end was trimmed by 3 bases and the J gene end by 6 bases; junction bases not matched to a gene: 13. Germline CDR1 reads MGHDK; CDR2 reads SYGVNS. The CDR3 runs 16 residues. The CDR3 reads CASSDTTGKFVNGYTF. DNA of the CDR3: TGTGCCAGCAGTGACACGACAGGGAAATTTGTAAATGGCTACACCTTC.

This clone was picked up a small number of times. The chain links TRBV4-1 to TRBJ2-1, with D possibly TRBD2 on 6 matching bases. This CDR3 contains 16 residues. Germline V gives CDR1 MGHRA, CDR2 YSYEKL. Trimming cost V 1 base and J 10 bases, with 20 bases left between them. The CDR3 here is CASSQVVGGTHREQFF. The DNA of the CDR3 is TGCGCCAGCAGCCAAGTTGTGGGAGGCACACATAGAGAGCAGTTCTTC.

This clone was found a few times. V gene TRBV5-4 combines with J gene TRBJ2-7; 9 bases align to TRBD2. This CDR3 contains 15 residues. V lost 4 bases, J lost 4 bases, and 9 bases stayed unmatched. Germline CDR1 reads SGHNT; CDR2 reads YYREEE (reference sequence). The CDR3 region is CASSLSGLANYEQYV. The CDR3, as DNA: TGTGCCAGCAGCCTAAGCGGACTAGCGAATTACGAGCAGTACGTC.

The sample holds a few counts of this clone. This rearrangement joins TRBV5-1 to TRBJ2-1; a possible D gene is TRBD2 (6 bases). Germline loops: CDR1 SGHRS, CDR2 YFSETQ. V was clipped by 1 base and J by 2 bases, with 25 bases between them. The CDR3 consists of 20 residues. CDR3 protein: CASSLPASGATSLTYNEQFF. CDR3 DNA sequence: TGCGCCAGCAGCTTGCCCGCCAGCGGAGCCACTAGCTTGACCTACAATGAGCAGTTCTTC.

This clone was counted a few times. This sequence joins TRBV2 and TRBJ2-1; a weak D match, TRBD1 (6 bases). Germline V gives CDR1 SNHLY, CDR2 FYNNEI. The CDR3 loop spans 15 amino acids. Trimming cost V 2 bases and J 0 bases, with 8 bases left between them. The CDR3 loop is CASSEQGSSYNEQFF. The DNA of the CDR3 is TGTGCCAGCAGTGAACAGGGGAGCTCCTACAATGAGCAGTTCTTC. Drawing the rest from reference TRBV2 and TRBJ2-1, the complete variable domain is EPEVTQTPSHQVTQMGQEVILRCVPISNHLYFYWYRQILGQKVEFLVSFYNNEISEKSEIFDDQFSVERPDGSNFTLKIRSTKLEDSAMYFCASSEQGSSYNEQFFGPGTRLTVL.

Note on this clone: The sample contains more than one DNA sequence encoding this CDR3. The CDR3 nucleotides read TGCGCCAGCAGCCTCGGACAGGGGGGATACAATGAGCAGTTCTTC. It encodes CASSLGQGGYNEQFF. This chain connects TRBV5-1 to TRBJ2-1; the match to TRBD1 covers 10 bases. Unmatched junction bases numbered 5, after V lost 4 bases and J lost 4 bases. The germline V gene has CDR1 SGHRS and CDR2 YFSETQ. The CDR3 is made up of 15 amino acids.

In DNA form, the CDR3 reads TGTGCCAGCAGCTTGGACATTCTAGCGGATCAGCCCCAGCATTTT. It specifies CASSLDILADQPQHF. The V call is TRBV5-8, the J call TRBJ1-5; unclear D gene. The CDR3 contains 15 residues. Germline assignment: CDR1 SGHTS and CDR2 YDEGEE. Trimming left V 0 bases short and J 5 bases short, with 12 bases between.

The DNA of the CDR3 is TGTGCCAGCAGCCCCACGGGCGGGAGCACAGATACGCAGTATTTT. Residues: CASSPTGGSTDTQYF. The V gene is TRBV7-2, the J gene TRBJ2-3, with D possibly being TRBD2 (5 bases). The CDR3 is 15 residues long. The germline gives CDR1 SGHTA, CDR2 FQGNSA. V was shortened by 5 bases and J by 0 bases, with 12 bases between the two germline ends. Filled out from reference TRBV7-2 and TRBJ2-3, the complete variable domain reads GAGVSQSPSNKVTEKGKDVELRCDPISGHTALYWYRQSLGQGLEFLIYFQGNSAPDKSGLPSDRFSAERTGGSVSTLTIQRTQQEDSAVYLCASSPTGGSTDTQYFGPGTRLTVL.

The V call is TRBV11-1, the J call TRBJ2-5, with unresolved D. V was shortened by 2 bases and J by 3 bases, with 13 bases between the two germline ends. Germline-derived CDR1 and CDR2 are SGHAT and FQDESV (reference sequence). The CDR3 loop spans 15 amino acids. The CDR3 here is CASSLFGQIEETQYF. The CDR3 nucleotides read TGTGCCAGCAGCTTATTCGGTCAAATCGAAGAGACCCAGTACTTC.

The chain recombines TRBV29-1 with TRBJ1-5; weak D call: TRBD1 (5 bases). Germline V gene sequence: CDR1 SQVTM, CDR2 ANQGSEA. Trimming shortened V by 7 bases and J by 0 bases, and 16 bases separated the two germline ends. CDR3 length: 15 amino acids. The CDR3 spells CSASGRGGSNQPQHF. The DNA of the CDR3 is TGCAGCGCCTCTGGTCGGGGGGGTAGCAATCAGCCCCAGCATTTT.

The chain links TRBV18 to TRBJ2-1; 7 bases match TRBD1. Germline-derived CDR1 and CDR2 are KGHSH and LQKENI. The length of the CDR3 is 15 residues. V dropped 3 bases and J dropped 3; count of bases not matched to a gene: 5. The CDR3 DNA follows: TGTGCCAGCTCACCCCCCGGGACAGTCTACAATGAGCAGTTCTTC. It codes for CASSPPGTVYNEQFF.

This clone has a handful of counts. This sequence joins TRBV5-1 and TRBJ2-7; D gene ambiguous. V lost 7 bases to trimming and J lost 4 bases, with 12 bases between them. The CDR3 loop spans 12 amino acids. Germline V gives CDR1 SGHRS, CDR2 YFSETQ. As DNA, the CDR3 is TGCGCCAGCTCCAGTTCGACTTACGAGCAGTACTTC. Translation gives CASSSSTYEQYF.

This clone was seen a handful of times. The rearrangement joins TRBV28 to TRBJ1-1; TRBD1 might be the D (5 bases). Trimming removed 5 bases from V and 11 bases from J, with 15 bases in between. Germline lookup yields CDR1 MDHEN and CDR2 SYDVKM. This CDR3 contains 12 residues. The CDR3 bases are TGTGCCAGCAGTCCTACAGGCTACGTGGCTTTCTTT. This codes for CASSPTGYVAFF.

The chain combines TRBV11-2 with TRBJ2-1; 14 positions agree with TRBD2. V was pared by 5 bases and J by 10 bases, with 7 bases of the junction left unmatched. The CDR3 consists of 15 residues. Germline V gene data show CDR1 as SGHAT and CDR2 as FQNNGV. CDR3 DNA: TGTGCCAGCAGCCCGCGACTAGCGGGAGGGCTGGAGCAGTTCTTC. Its translation is CASSPRLAGGLEQFF.

V and J are TRBV18 and TRBJ2-6, with TRBD2 as a possible D gene (5 bases). The CDR3 loop spans 15 amino acids. V gave up 3 bases and J gave up 1 base, with 7 bases separating them. Germline loops: CDR1 KGHSH, CDR2 LQKENI. CDR3 nucleotide sequence: TGTGCCAGCTCACCCACGGGGTCTGGGGCCAACGTCCTGACTTTC. Encoded protein: CASSPTGSGANVLTF. Looking up the rest from reference TRBV18 and TRBJ2-6 gives the full variable domain: NAGVMQNPRHLVRRRGQEARLRCSPMKGHSHVYWYRQLPEEGLKFMVYLQKENIIDESGMPKERFSAEFPKEGPSILRIQQVVRGDSAAYFCASSPTGSGANVLTFGAGSRLTVL.

This clone was seen only a few times. This chain connects TRBV7-3 to TRBJ2-3; D not resolved. In germline, CDR1 is SGHTA, CDR2 FQGTGA. This CDR3 comprises 13 residues. With 2 bases removed from V and 5 bases from J, the gap between germline ends came to 8 bases. The chain's CDR3 is CASSLSPGDTQYF. The CDR3 DNA follows: TGTGCCAGCAGCTTATCTCCGGGAGATACGCAGTATTTT.

The V and J genes are TRBV5-1 and TRBJ2-5; possibly TRBD1 for D (6 bases). CDR1 is SGHRS and CDR2 is YFSETQ in the germline V gene. This CDR3 has 16 amino acids. Between the trimmed V and J ends, which lost 0 bases and 2 bases, there was a span of 14 bases. This chain's CDR3 is CASSLVAPTGQETQYF. The CDR3 DNA reads as TGCGCCAGCAGCTTGGTTGCACCGACAGGACAAGAGACCCAGTACTTC.

The chain recombines TRBV28 with TRBJ2-7, with 7 bases aligning to TRBD2. Germline CDR1 and CDR2: MDHEN and SYDVKM. After removal of 3 bases from V and 3 bases from J, the junction contained 2 bases not matched to a gene. The CDR3 runs 13 residues. Here the CDR3 reads CASSFGGSYEQYV. CDR3 nucleotides: TGTGCCAGCAGTTTTGGCGGGAGCTACGAGCAGTACGTC.